The source of this T cell receptor beta chain is a study of CD8 T cells in ankylosing spondylitis. Study-wide results and caveats: Significant enrichment of disease-linked clones was reported in matched ankylosing spondylitis synovial fluid. There was a TCR beta motif, made of several highly homologous variants, that appeared characteristic of ankylosing spondylitis blood. The authors found the disease-linked clones to be CD8+ and relatively rare in peripheral blood. Previously reported in reactive arthritis synovial fluid and blood were some of the motif variants.

This clonotype was detected ten times or more. Its specificity is not known. Quantitative barcoded 5'-RACE was used to prepare TCR beta libraries. TCRdb reprocessed the 5' RACE reads with MiXCR, giving one entry per CDR3 protein. The sample holds about 510,000 distinct CDR3 sequences, 5.3% seen once. The CDR3 extends over 15 amino acids. Germline V CDR1 and CDR2: SGHTA, FQGTGA. The V and J ends lost 1 base and 10 bases respectively, with 14 bases between them. The sample taken for sequencing was blood, either unsorted or a sorted T cell fraction (not recorded which). The sequence was obtained from a male donor with ankylosing spondylitis. This chain connects TRBV7-3 to TRBJ1-6; maybe TRBD1 (6 bases). The CDR3 sequence is CASSLNAGEYSPLHF. CDR3 DNA sequence: TGTGCCAGCAGCTTAAACGCAGGGGAGTACTCACCCCTCCACTTT. Complete variable domain (other parts from reference TRBV7-3 and TRBJ1-6): GAGVSQTPSNKVTEKGKYVELRCDPISGHTALYWYRQSLGQGPEFLIYFQGTGAADDSGLPNDRFFAVRPEGSVSTLKIQRTERGDSAVYLCASSLNAGEYSPLHFGNGTRLTVT.